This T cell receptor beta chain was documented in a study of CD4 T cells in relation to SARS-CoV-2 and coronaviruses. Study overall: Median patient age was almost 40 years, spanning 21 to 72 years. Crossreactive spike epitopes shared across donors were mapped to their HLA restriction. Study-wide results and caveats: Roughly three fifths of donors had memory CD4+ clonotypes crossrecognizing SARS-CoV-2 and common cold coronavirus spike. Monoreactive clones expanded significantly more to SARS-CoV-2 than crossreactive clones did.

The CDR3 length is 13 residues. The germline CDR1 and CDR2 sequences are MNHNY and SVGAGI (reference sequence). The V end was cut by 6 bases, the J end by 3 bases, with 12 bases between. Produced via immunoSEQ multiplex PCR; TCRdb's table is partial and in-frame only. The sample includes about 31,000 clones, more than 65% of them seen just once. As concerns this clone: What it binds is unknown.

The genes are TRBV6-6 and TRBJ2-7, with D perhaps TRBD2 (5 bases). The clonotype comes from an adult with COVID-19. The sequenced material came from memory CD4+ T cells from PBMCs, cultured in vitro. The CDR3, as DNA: TGTGCCAGCAGGCGAAGCGGTGACTACGAGCAGTACTTC. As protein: CASRRSGDYEQYF.